These T cell receptor beta chains were read from a single sample in a study of shared clonotypes between healthy human individuals. The protocol was immunoSEQ multiplex PCR, while the TCRdb copy is restricted to in-frame clones and leaves out a portion. The sample yields some 2.4 million clones, 93% seen once. Input material: naive CD4+ T cells from PBMCs. All receptors come from a man between 18 and 29 years old in good health. Some clones in this sample may be carry-over from other donors' samples. CDR3s include the opening cysteine and the closing phenylalanine or tryptophan. Each record gives: D gene, J gene, V gene, CDR3 protein, CDR3 DNA. D genes are given only for firm matches.

-	TRBJ1-2	TRBV10-3	CAISDRAFQGGYTF	TGTGCCATCAGTGACAGGGCCTTTCAAGGTGGCTACACCTTC
TRBD1	TRBJ2-3	TRBV29-1	CSVENPGQGTDTQYF	TGCAGCGTTGAAAACCCGGGACAGGGTACAGATACGCAGTATTTT
-	TRBJ1-5	TRBV19	CASRVGPYSNQPQHF	TGTGCCAGTAGGGTTGGACCTTATAGCAATCAGCCCCAGCATTTT
-	TRBJ2-2	TRBV18	CASSPLQARTGELFF	TGTGCCAGCTCACCACTCCAAGCTCGCACCGGGGAGCTGTTTTTT
-	TRBJ2-2	TRBV6-5	CASRYPGTANTGELFF	TGTGCCAGCAGGTACCCGGGGACGGCGAACACCGGGGAGCTGTTTTTT
TRBD1	TRBJ2-1	TRBV11-2	CASSLGTGFWGEQFF	TGTGCCAGCAGCTTAGGGACAGGCTTTTGGGGTGAGCAGTTCTTC
-	TRBJ1-5	TRBV19	CASYGGPGNNQPQHF	TGTGCCAGTTACGGAGGGCCTGGGAACAATCAGCCCCAGCATTTT
-	TRBJ1-1	TRBV7-9	CASSLRGAENTEAFF	TGTGCCAGCAGCCTAAGGGGGGCAGAGAACACTGAAGCTTTCTTT
-	TRBJ1-1	TRBV6-1	CASGSGGLGTEAFF	TGTGCCAGCGGGAGTGGGGGCCTGGGCACTGAAGCTTTCTTT
-	TRBJ1-2	TRBV2	CASSVGASTGYTF	TGTGCCAGCAGTGTCGGTGCGAGCACTGGCTACACCTTC
-	TRBJ1-1	TRBV11-2	CASSIGVGGPAEAFF	TGTGCCAGCAGCATAGGGGTCGGGGGGCCCGCAGAAGCTTTCTTT